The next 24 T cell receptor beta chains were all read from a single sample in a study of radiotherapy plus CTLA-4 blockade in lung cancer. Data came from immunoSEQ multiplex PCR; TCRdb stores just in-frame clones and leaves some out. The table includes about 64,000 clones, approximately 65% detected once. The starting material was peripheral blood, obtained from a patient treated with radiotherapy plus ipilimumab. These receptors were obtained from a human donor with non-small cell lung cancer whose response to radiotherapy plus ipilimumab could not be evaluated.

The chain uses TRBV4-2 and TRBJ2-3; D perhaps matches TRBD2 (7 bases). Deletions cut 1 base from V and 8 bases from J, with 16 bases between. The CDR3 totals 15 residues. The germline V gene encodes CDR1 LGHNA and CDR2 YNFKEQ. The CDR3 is CASSQANLGGGTQYF. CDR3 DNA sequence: TGTGCCAGCAGCCAAGCCAACCTAGGGGGGGGTACGCAGTATTTT.

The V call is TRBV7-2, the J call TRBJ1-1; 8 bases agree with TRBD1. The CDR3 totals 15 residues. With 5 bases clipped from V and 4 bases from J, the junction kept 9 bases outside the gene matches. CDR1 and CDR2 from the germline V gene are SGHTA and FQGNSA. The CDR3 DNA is TGTGCCAGCAGCGCCTTGACAGGGGCCGCCACTGAAGCTTTCTTT. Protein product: CASSALTGAATEAFF.

CDR3 in amino acids: CASNLWTSRYEQFF. For the CDR3, the DNA is TGTGCCAGCAACCTGTGGACTAGCAGGTATGAGCAGTTCTTC. V usage is TRBV2 and J usage is TRBJ2-1, with TRBD2 matching 8 bases. The CDR3 spans 14 residues. Germline assignment: CDR1 SNHLY and CDR2 FYNNEI. Germline trimming cut 7 bases from V and 8 bases from J; bases unmatched to any gene: 10. Drawing the rest from reference TRBV2 and TRBJ2-1, the complete variable domain is EPEVTQTPSHQVTQMGQEVILRCVPISNHLYFYWYRQILGQKVEFLVSFYNNEISEKSEIFDDQFSVERPDGSNFTLKIRSTKLEDSAMYFCASNLWTSRYEQFFGPGTRLTVL.

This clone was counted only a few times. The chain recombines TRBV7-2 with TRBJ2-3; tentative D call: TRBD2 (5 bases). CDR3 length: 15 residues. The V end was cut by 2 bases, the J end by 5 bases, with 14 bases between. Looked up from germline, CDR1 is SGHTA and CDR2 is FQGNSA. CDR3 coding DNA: TGTGCCAGCAGCTTAAAGTGGCTAGCAGGAGATACGCAGTATTTT. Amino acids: CASSLKWLAGDTQYF.

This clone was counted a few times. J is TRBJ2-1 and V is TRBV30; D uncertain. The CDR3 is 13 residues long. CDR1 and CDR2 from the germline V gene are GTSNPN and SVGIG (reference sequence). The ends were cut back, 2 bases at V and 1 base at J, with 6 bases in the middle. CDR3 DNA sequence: TGTGCCTGGAGTAAGAGTTCCTACAATGAGCAGTTCTTC. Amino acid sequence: CAWSKSSYNEQFF.

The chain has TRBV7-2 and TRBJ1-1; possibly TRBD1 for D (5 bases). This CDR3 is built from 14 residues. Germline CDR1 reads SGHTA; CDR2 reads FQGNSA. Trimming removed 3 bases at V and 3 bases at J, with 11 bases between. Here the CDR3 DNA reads TGTGCCAGCAGCTTTACGACAGTCTACACTGAAGCTTTCTTT. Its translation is CASSFTTVYTEAFF. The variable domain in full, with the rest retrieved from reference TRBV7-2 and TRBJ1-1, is GAGVSQSPSNKVTEKGKDVELRCDPISGHTALYWYRQSLGQGLEFLIYFQGNSAPDKSGLPSDRFSAERTGGSVSTLTIQRTQQEDSAVYLCASSFTTVYTEAFFGQGTRLTVV.

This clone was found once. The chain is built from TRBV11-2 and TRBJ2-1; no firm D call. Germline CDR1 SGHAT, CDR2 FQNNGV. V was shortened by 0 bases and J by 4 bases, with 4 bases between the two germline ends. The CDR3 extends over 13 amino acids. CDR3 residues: CASSLDRYNEQFF. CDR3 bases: TGTGCCAGCAGCTTAGACAGATACAATGAGCAGTTCTTC.

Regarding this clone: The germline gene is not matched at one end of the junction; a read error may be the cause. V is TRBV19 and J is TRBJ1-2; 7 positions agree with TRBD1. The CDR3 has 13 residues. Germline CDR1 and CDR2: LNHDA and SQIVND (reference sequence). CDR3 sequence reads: CASSNTGAYGYTF. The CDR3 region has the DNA TGTGCCAGCAGTAATACAGGGGCCTATGGCTACACCTTC.

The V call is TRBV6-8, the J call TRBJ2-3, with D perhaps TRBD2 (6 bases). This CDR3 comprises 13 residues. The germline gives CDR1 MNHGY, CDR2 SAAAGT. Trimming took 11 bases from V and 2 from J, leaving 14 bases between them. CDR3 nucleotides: TGTGCCTGGGGCGGGACCGTCACAGATACGCAGTATTTT. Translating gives CAWGGTVTDTQYF.

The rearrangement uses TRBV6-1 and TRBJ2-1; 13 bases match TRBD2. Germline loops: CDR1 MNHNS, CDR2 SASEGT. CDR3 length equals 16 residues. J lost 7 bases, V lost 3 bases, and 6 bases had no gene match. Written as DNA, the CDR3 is TGTGCCAGCAGTGACCCGACTAGCGGGAGGAATAATGAGCAGTTCTTC. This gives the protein CASSDPTSGRNNEQFF.

CDR3 in DNA: TGTGCCAGCAGCTCCCTAGGTAAACGGGAAGCTTTCTTT. As protein: CASSSLGKREAFF. The chain links TRBV11-2 to TRBJ1-1; D uncertain. Trimming left V 4 bases short and J 8 bases short, with 14 bases between. CDR3 length: 13 amino acids. Per the germline V gene, CDR1 is SGHAT and CDR2 is FQNNGV.

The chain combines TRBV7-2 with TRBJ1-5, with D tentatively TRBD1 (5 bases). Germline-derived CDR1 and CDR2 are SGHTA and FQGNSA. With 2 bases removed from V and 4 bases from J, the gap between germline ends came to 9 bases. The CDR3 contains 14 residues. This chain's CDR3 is CASSLLSGNQPQHF. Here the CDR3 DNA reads TGTGCCAGCAGCTTACTCTCAGGGAATCAGCCCCAGCATTTT.

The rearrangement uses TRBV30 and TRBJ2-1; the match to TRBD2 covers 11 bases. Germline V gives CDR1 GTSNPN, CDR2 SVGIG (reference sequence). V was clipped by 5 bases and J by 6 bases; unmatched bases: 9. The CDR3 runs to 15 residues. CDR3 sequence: CAWESGTSGFNEQFF. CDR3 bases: TGTGCCTGGGAGTCAGGGACTAGCGGCTTCAATGAGCAGTTCTTC.

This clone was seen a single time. CDR3 sequence: CASSFAGVFDEQYF. In DNA, the CDR3 is TGTGCCAGCAGTTTCGCGGGGGTTTTCGACGAGCAGTACTTC. The rearrangement joins TRBV28 to TRBJ2-7, with TRBD2 matching 7 bases. This CDR3 has 14 amino acids. Germline-derived CDR1 and CDR2 are MDHEN and SYDVKM. V was clipped by 3 bases and J by 5 bases; unmatched bases: 7. The full variable domain, its missing parts supplied by reference TRBV28 and TRBJ2-7, is DVKVTQSSRYLVKRTGEKVFLECVQDMDHENMFWYRQDPGLGLRLIYFSYDVKMKEKGDIPEGYSVSREKKERFSLILESASTNQTSMYLCASSFAGVFDEQYFGPGTRLTVT.

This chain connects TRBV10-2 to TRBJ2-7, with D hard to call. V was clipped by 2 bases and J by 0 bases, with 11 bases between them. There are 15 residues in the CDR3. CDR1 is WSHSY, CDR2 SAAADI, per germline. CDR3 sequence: CASSEPYWSSYEQYF. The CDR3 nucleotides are TGCGCCAGCAGTGAGCCCTACTGGAGCTCCTACGAGCAGTACTTC.

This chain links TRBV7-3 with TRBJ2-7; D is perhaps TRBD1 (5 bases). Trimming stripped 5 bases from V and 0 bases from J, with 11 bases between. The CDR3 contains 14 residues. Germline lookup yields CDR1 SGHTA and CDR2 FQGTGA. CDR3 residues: CASSPDRYSYEQYF. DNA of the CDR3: TGTGCCAGCAGCCCAGACAGATACTCCTACGAGCAGTACTTC. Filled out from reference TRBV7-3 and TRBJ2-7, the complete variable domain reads GAGVSQTPSNKVTEKGKYVELRCDPISGHTALYWYRQSLGQGPEFLIYFQGTGAADDSGLPNDRFFAVRPEGSVSTLKIQRTERGDSAVYLCASSPDRYSYEQYFGPGTRLTVT.

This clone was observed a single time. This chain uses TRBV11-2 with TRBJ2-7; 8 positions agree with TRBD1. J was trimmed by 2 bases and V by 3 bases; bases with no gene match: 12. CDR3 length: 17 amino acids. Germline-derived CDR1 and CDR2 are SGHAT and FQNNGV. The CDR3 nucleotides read TGTGCCAGCAGCTTCAACATCGGGGCAGGGGGCACCTACGAGCAGTACTTC. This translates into CASSFNIGAGGTYEQYF.

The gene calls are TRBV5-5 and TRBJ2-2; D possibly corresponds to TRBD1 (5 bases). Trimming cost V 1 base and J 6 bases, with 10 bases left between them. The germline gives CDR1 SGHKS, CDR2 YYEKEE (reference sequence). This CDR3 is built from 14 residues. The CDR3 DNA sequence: TGTGCCAGCAGCTTGAGGGGTTTCGCCGGGGAGCTGTTTTTT. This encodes CASSLRGFAGELFF.

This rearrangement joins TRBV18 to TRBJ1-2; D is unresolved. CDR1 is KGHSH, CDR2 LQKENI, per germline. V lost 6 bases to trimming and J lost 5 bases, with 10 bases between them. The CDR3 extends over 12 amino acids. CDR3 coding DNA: TGTGCCAGCTCTCCGGGGATTTATGGCTACACCTTC. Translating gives CASSPGIYGYTF.

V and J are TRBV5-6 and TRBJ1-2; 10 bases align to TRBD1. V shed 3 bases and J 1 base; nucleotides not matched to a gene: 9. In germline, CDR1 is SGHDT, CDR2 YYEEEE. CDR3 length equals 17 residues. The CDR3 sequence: CASSYGTGAGDNYGYTF. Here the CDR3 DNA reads TGTGCCAGCAGCTACGGGACAGGGGCTGGCGATAACTATGGCTACACCTTC.

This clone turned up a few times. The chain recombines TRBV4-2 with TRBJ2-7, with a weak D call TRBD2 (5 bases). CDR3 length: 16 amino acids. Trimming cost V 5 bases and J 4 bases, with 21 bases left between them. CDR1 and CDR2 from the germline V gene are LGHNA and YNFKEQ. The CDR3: CASSLARGTFVYEQYF. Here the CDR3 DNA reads TGTGCCAGCAGCTTGGCTCGGGGAACCTTCGTGTACGAGCAGTACTTC.

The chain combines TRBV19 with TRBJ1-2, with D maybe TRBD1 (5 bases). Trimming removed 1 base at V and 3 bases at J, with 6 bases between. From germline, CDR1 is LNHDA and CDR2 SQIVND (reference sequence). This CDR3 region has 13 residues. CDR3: CASSIAQDYGYTF. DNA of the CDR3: TGTGCCAGTAGTATAGCACAGGACTATGGCTACACCTTC.

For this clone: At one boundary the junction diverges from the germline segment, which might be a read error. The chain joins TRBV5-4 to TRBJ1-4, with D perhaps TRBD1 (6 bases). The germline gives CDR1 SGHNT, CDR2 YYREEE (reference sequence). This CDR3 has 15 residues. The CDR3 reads CASSSQGNRVEKLLF. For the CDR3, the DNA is TGTGCCAGCAGTTCTCAGGGGAATCGGGTTGAAAAACTGCTTTTT.

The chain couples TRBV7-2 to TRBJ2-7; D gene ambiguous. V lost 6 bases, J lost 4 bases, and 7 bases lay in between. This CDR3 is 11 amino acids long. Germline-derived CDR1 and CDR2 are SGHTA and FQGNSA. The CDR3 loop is CASSPGYEQYF. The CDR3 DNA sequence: TGTGCCAGCAGTCCAGGATACGAGCAGTACTTC.